This TCR beta chain was sequenced in a study of blood T cell repertoires in COVID-19. Study at large: COVID-19 samples, acute and convalescent, were from the United States, Italy and Spain. PBMCs, B-cell-depleted T cells, or T cells provided the cDNA or gDNA that made up the material.

A Seattle source enrolled patients during active infection and followed them longitudinally. V was clipped by 6 bases and J by 2 bases; unmatched bases: 3. The CDR3 totals 15 residues. From germline, CDR1 is MDHEN and CDR2 SYDVKM. Study processing details: Nucleated cell counts were estimated from reference gene primer amplification. The method was immunoSEQ multiplex PCR; TCRdb's version includes in-frame clones alone and lacks a portion of them. V, J and clone size reflect that table, while D and trimming were determined from the DNA. Of 190,000 or so clones in the sample, approximately 86% were seen once.

Sequenced: peripheral blood. The TCR sequence derives from a man in his 60s with COVID-19, enrolled during active disease. The genes are TRBV28 and TRBJ2-7; 14 bases agree with TRBD2. The CDR3 reads CASRQTSGRAYEQYF. CDR3 DNA: TGTGCCAGCAGACAGACTAGCGGGAGGGCCTACGAGCAGTACTTC.